Following are 13 T cell receptor beta chains from one sample sequenced in a study of CD8+ T cells in alopecia areata. Treatment reported: oral pan-JAK inhibitor, 5-10 mg twice daily. cDNA serving as the sequencing template came from extracted, reverse transcribed RNA. TCRdb keeps only in-frame clones here, not all; method: immunoSEQ multiplex PCR. The sample shows more than 150,000 clones, about three fifths of them seen only once. The specimen comprised CD8+ T cells sorted from blood, sampled at week 24, from a patient treated with tofacitinib. These receptors originate from a human donor with alopecia areata.

The rearrangement uses TRBV7-9 and TRBJ2-3, with D possibly being TRBD2 (7 bases). The CDR3 is made up of 18 amino acids. V gave up 4 bases and J gave up 6 bases, with 26 bases separating them. CDR1 is SEHNR, CDR2 FQNEAQ, per germline (reference sequence). Here the CDR3 reads CASSSPTRRGASGDTQYF. Written as DNA, the CDR3 is TGTGCCAGCAGCTCTCCTACTCGACGGGGGGCCAGCGGGGATACGCAGTATTTT.

V and J are TRBV4-1 and TRBJ2-3; tentatively, D is TRBD1 or TRBD2 (5 bases each). The V end was cut by 1 base, the J end by 3 bases, with 14 bases between. The CDR3 is 16 amino acids. The germline V gene has CDR1 MGHRA and CDR2 YSYEKL. CDR3 region: CASSQGLAGFTDTQYF. The CDR3 region has the DNA TGCGCCAGCAGCCAAGGGCTAGCAGGGTTTACAGATACGCAGTATTTT.

V and J are TRBV15 and TRBJ2-5; D not certain. The CDR3 runs 13 residues. The germline V gene has CDR1 LNHNV and CDR2 YYDKDF (reference sequence). V gave up 0 bases and J gave up 6 bases, with 8 bases separating them. CDR3 loop: CATSRDRVQTQYF. Written as DNA, the CDR3 is TGTGCCACCAGCAGAGATCGGGTACAGACCCAGTACTTC.

With respect to this clone: The same CDR3 can be traced to other DNA sequences in this sample. The chain couples TRBV5-6 to TRBJ2-3; D call uncertain. V was pared by 0 bases and J by 6 bases, with 5 bases between. Germline lookup yields CDR1 SGHDT and CDR2 YYEEEE. The CDR3 runs to 12 residues. The CDR3 nucleotides are TGTGCCAGCAGCTTGGCGGCGGATACGCAGTATTTT. Protein product: CASSLAADTQYF.

This chain joins TRBV20-1 and TRBJ1-2; D is ambiguous. The CDR3 is 11 residues long. V lost 2 bases, J lost 8 bases, and 9 bases lay in between. The germline gives CDR1 DFQATT, CDR2 SNEGSKA (reference sequence). CDR3 residues: CSARLQMGYTF. The CDR3 nucleotides read TGCAGTGCTAGACTACAGATGGGCTACACCTTC.

The rearrangement joins TRBV14 to TRBJ2-1; D is undetermined. Germline loops: CDR1 SGHDN, CDR2 FVKESK. CDR3 size: 13 residues. Between the trimmed V and J ends, which lost 5 bases and 3 bases, there was a span of 8 bases. The CDR3 spells CASSSTNYNEQFF. DNA of the CDR3: TGTGCCAGCAGCTCTACCAACTACAATGAGCAGTTCTTC.

The rearrangement uses TRBV30 and TRBJ1-5; D unclear. The CDR3 has 13 residues. The V end lost 5 bases, the J end lost 11 bases, and 19 bases lay between the germline ends. Per the germline V gene, CDR1 is GTSNPN and CDR2 is SVGIG (reference sequence). The CDR3 reads CAWAEGRPEAQHF. CDR3 DNA: TGTGCCTGGGCCGAAGGGAGGCCCGAAGCCCAGCATTTT. Looking up the rest from reference TRBV30 and TRBJ1-5 gives the full variable domain: SQTIHQWPATLVQPVGSPLSLECTVEGTSNPNLYWYRQAAGRGLQLLFYSVGIGQISSEVPQNLSASRPQDRQFILSSKKLLLSDSGFYLCAWAEGRPEAQHFGDGTRLSIL.

The gene calls are TRBV25-1 and TRBJ2-2; D is uncertain. The V end was cut by 8 bases, the J end by 7 bases, with 17 bases between. The CDR3 spans 14 residues. CDR1 and CDR2 (germline): MGHDK, SYGVNS. The CDR3 sequence: CASSPPGSIGELFF. The CDR3 coding sequence is TGTGCCAGCTCCCCCCCTGGCAGCATCGGGGAGCTGTTTTTT.

The V and J genes are TRBV11-1 and TRBJ2-2; TRBD2 agrees at 8 bases. J was trimmed by 2 bases and V by 5 bases; bases with no gene match: 4. Germline values: CDR1 SGHAT, CDR2 FQDESV (reference sequence). The CDR3 length is 15 residues. Written as DNA, the CDR3 is TGTGCCAGCAGCACGACTAGCGCCAACACCGGGGAGCTGTTTTTT. It yields the protein CASSTTSANTGELFF.

The rearrangement uses TRBV27 and TRBJ1-5, with no clear D. The CDR3 is made up of 15 amino acids. The germline V and J ends were trimmed by 5 bases and 0 bases, with 11 bases remaining between them. Germline-derived CDR1 and CDR2 are MNHEY and SMNVEV (reference sequence). The DNA for the CDR3 is TGTGCCAGCAGTGCGACGGCCTATAGCAATCAGCCCCAGCATTTT. Protein product: CASSATAYSNQPQHF.

This sequence joins TRBV7-2 and TRBJ2-6, with no clear D. Germline CDR1 SGHTA, CDR2 FQGNSA. V was clipped by 2 bases and J by 0 bases, with 11 bases between them. The CDR3 runs 17 residues. The CDR3: CASSLPVSYSGANVLTF. CDR3 coding DNA: TGTGCCAGCAGCTTACCAGTATCCTACTCTGGGGCCAACGTCCTGACTTTC. The entire variable domain, with the rest obtained from reference TRBV7-2 and TRBJ2-6, is as follows: GAGVSQSPSNKVTEKGKDVELRCDPISGHTALYWYRQSLGQGLEFLIYFQGNSAPDKSGLPSDRFSAERTGGSVSTLTIQRTQQEDSAVYLCASSLPVSYSGANVLTFGAGSRLTVL.

The genes are TRBV14 and TRBJ1-2, with D tentatively TRBD1 (6 bases). The V and J ends lost 0 bases and 4 bases respectively, with 12 bases between them. CDR3 size: 15 residues. Germline CDR1 SGHDN, CDR2 FVKESK. CDR3: CASSQDAGGVYGYTF. The CDR3 nucleotides are TGTGCCAGCAGCCAAGATGCGGGGGGCGTCTATGGCTACACCTTC.

This clone has just a few counts. The chain links TRBV14 to TRBJ2-7; weak D call: TRBD1 (6 bases). Per the germline V gene, CDR1 is SGHDN and CDR2 is FVKESK. This CDR3 has 14 residues. Trimming shortened V by 0 bases and J by 4 bases, and 10 bases separated the two germline ends. The CDR3 DNA sequence: TGTGCCAGCAGCCAAGATTTCGGACAGTACGAGCAGTACTTC. It is translated as CASSQDFGQYEQYF.